Below are 32 T cell receptor beta chains sequenced from a single sample in a study of blood T cell repertoires in COVID-19 (dated by TCRdb to the early 2020s). Preparation of the library involved the immunoSEQ multiplex PCR assay. TCRdb limited this immuneACCESS table to in-frame rearrangements with V and J called. A share of clones is missing; checked studies link under half to unresolved V genes, and the rest is unexplained. The sample data list approximately 40,000 clones, and around 90% of these were observed just once. Jointly, the top ten make up 5.5% of the sample. Input material: peripheral blood. These TCRs come from a woman at least 80 years old with acute or convalescent COVID-19.

The chain's CDR3 is CASSSGLTKFYEQYF. CDR3 bases: TGCGCCAGCAGCTCGGGACTGACCAAGTTCTACGAGCAGTACTTC. V is TRBV5-1 and J is TRBJ2-7; tentative D call: TRBD2 (6 bases). The CDR3 length is 15 residues. CDR1 is SGHRS, CDR2 YFSETQ, per germline. Trimming stripped 3 bases from V and 3 bases from J, with 16 bases between.

This sequence joins TRBV6-2 or TRBV6-3 and TRBJ2-1; 10 positions match TRBD2. The junction had 14 bases not matched to a gene; V was cut back by 4 bases and J by 2 bases. Germline values: CDR1 MNHEY, CDR2 SVGEGT. The CDR3 contains 19 residues. The CDR3 nucleotides are TGTGCCAGCAGTTCACACACGATTAGCGGGGGGAAGACCTACAATGAGCAGTTCTTC. It translates to CASSSHTISGGKTYNEQFF.

The V and J genes are TRBV12-3 or TRBV12-4 and TRBJ1-5; possibly TRBD1 for D (6 bases). V gave up 5 bases and J gave up 1 base, with 6 bases separating them. This CDR3 spans 13 amino acids. Written as DNA, the CDR3 is TGTGCCAGCAGTCAGGGGAGCAATCAGCCCCAGCATTTT. Amino acids: CASSQGSNQPQHF.

The table lists this clone with a count of one. The rearrangement uses TRBV5-1 and TRBJ1-2, with D unresolved. This CDR3 contains 14 residues. Germline V gives CDR1 SGHRS, CDR2 YFSETQ. Trimming pared 4 bases from V and 4 bases from J, leaving 14 bases between. The CDR3 region is CASSAAAGGYGYTF. The CDR3 nucleotides read TGCGCCAGCAGCGCAGCCGCGGGAGGCTATGGCTACACCTTC. Using reference TRBV5-1 and TRBJ1-2 for the parts outside the CDR3, the full variable domain is KAGVTQTPRYLIKTRGQQVTLSCSPISGHRSVSWYQQTPGQGLQFLFEYFSETQRNKGNFPGRFSGRQFSNSRSEMNVSTLELGDSALYLCASSAAAGGYGYTFGSGTRLTVV.

The chain is built from TRBV6-5 and TRBJ1-1, with D possibly TRBD1 on 6 matching bases. The CDR3 consists of 16 residues. Germline V gene data show CDR1 as MNHEY and CDR2 as SVGAGI. Trimming took off 1 base at V and 4 bases at J, with 16 bases between the two ends. In nucleotides, the CDR3 is TGTGCCAGCAGTTACTTCTCAGGGGTGGGGGTCACTGAAGCTTTCTTT. Translated, it gives CASSYFSGVGVTEAFF.

The chain has TRBV11-2 and TRBJ2-3; 8 bases are shared with TRBD2. Per the germline V gene, CDR1 is SGHAT and CDR2 is FQNNGV. Unmatched junction bases numbered 4, after V lost 1 base and J lost 4 bases. This CDR3 has 15 amino acids. The CDR3 nucleotides are TGTGCCAGCAGCTTAGCGGGGGGGCCGGCAGATACGCAGTATTTT. This encodes CASSLAGGPADTQYF. The full variable domain, with the rest looked up from reference TRBV11-2 and TRBJ2-3, is EAGVAQSPRYKIIEKRQSVAFWCNPISGHATLYWYQQILGQGPKLLIQFQNNGVVDDSQLPKDRFSAERLKGVDSTLKIQPAKLEDSAVYLCASSLAGGPADTQYFGPGTRLTVL.

The chain recombines TRBV25-1 with TRBJ1-2, with D uncertain. The CDR3 is 13 amino acids. Per germline, CDR1 MGHDK and CDR2 SYGVNS. Trimming pared 6 bases from V and 6 bases from J, leaving 14 bases between. The CDR3 sequence: CASRPEGGNGYTF. CDR3 sequence (DNA): TGTGCCAGCAGACCTGAGGGAGGGAATGGCTACACCTTC.

This clone came up once. This chain uses TRBV30 with TRBJ1-4, with D possibly matching TRBD1 (6 bases). The CDR3 runs 14 residues. Germline lookup yields CDR1 GTSNPN and CDR2 SVGIG (reference sequence). Trimming took 0 bases from V and 8 from J, leaving 13 bases between them. In nucleotides, the CDR3 is TGTGCCTGGAGTGTACAGGGAGTTCGAGAAAAACTGTTTTTT. It translates to CAWSVQGVREKLFF. The variable domain in full, completed from reference TRBV30 and TRBJ1-4, reads SQTIHQWPATLVQPVGSPLSLECTVEGTSNPNLYWYRQAAGRGLQLLFYSVGIGQISSEVPQNLSASRPQDRQFILSSKKLLLSDSGFYLCAWSVQGVREKLFFGSGTQLSVL.

The gene calls are TRBV5-1 and TRBJ1-6, with 10 bases lining up with TRBD1. V was clipped by 0 bases and J by 6 bases; unmatched bases: 6. Germline values: CDR1 SGHRS, CDR2 YFSETQ. The CDR3 is 17 residues long. CDR3 in amino acids: CASSLGDRGLGNSPLHF. The CDR3, as DNA: TGCGCCAGCAGCTTGGGTGACAGGGGGCTGGGTAATTCACCCCTCCACTTT.

The chain combines TRBV6-5 with TRBJ1-1; no reliable D call. CDR1 is MNHEY and CDR2 is SVGAGI in the germline V gene. V was clipped by 2 bases and J by 2 bases, with 9 bases between them. This CDR3 has 14 amino acids. For the CDR3, the DNA is TGTGCCAGCAGTTACACCCCAGGAAACACTGAAGCTTTCTTT. Translated: CASSYTPGNTEAFF.

The rearrangement links TRBV5-1 to TRBJ2-7; D possibly corresponds to TRBD1 (5 bases). V gave up 0 bases and J gave up 3 bases, with 7 bases separating them. Germline CDR1 and CDR2: SGHRS and YFSETQ. The CDR3 is 13 residues long. The DNA of the CDR3 is TGCGCCAGCAGCTTGGAGGGGAACTACGAGCAGTACTTC. Translation: CASSLEGNYEQYF. The full variable domain, with the rest looked up from reference TRBV5-1 and TRBJ2-7, is KAGVTQTPRYLIKTRGQQVTLSCSPISGHRSVSWYQQTPGQGLQFLFEYFSETQRNKGNFPGRFSGRQFSNSRSEMNVSTLELGDSALYLCASSLEGNYEQYFGPGTRLTVT.

In this sample, this clone turned up a few times. The V gene is TRBV2, the J gene TRBJ1-3, with D perhaps TRBD1 (5 bases). CDR3 length: 14 residues. Trimming left V 4 bases short and J 2 bases short, with 9 bases between. Germline assignment: CDR1 SNHLY and CDR2 FYNNEI. In nucleotides, the CDR3 is TGTGCCAGCAGTGCGACAGTAACTGGAAACACCATATATTTT. Protein product: CASSATVTGNTIYF. Full variable domain (outside the CDR3, taken from reference TRBV2 and TRBJ1-3): EPEVTQTPSHQVTQMGQEVILRCVPISNHLYFYWYRQILGQKVEFLVSFYNNEISEKSEIFDDQFSVERPDGSNFTLKIRSTKLEDSAMYFCASSATVTGNTIYFGEGSWLTVV.

The gene calls are TRBV9 and TRBJ2-1; 12 nucleotides agree with TRBD2. The V segment lost 3 bases and the J segment 4 bases; nucleotides outside the gene matches: 5. The germline gives CDR1 SGDLS, CDR2 YYNGEE. The CDR3 consists of 16 residues. Here the CDR3 reads CASSATSGGIYNEQFF. The CDR3 DNA reads TGTGCCAGCAGCGCCACTAGCGGGGGGATTTACAATGAGCAGTTCTTC.

The gene calls are TRBV30 and TRBJ1-2, with TRBD1 matching over 7 bases. Germline V gene data show CDR1 as GTSNPN and CDR2 as SVGIG (reference sequence). V shed 4 bases and J 0 bases; nucleotides not matched to a gene: 2. This CDR3 contains 13 residues. The CDR3 nucleotides are TGTGCCTGGACCGGACAGGCTAACTATGGCTACACCTTC. This translates into CAWTGQANYGYTF.

This clone was seen a single time. The rearrangement links TRBV9 to TRBJ2-3; 13 bases align to TRBD2. CDR3 length equals 16 residues. The germline V gene has CDR1 SGDLS and CDR2 YYNGEE. The V and J ends lost 4 bases and 0 bases, in that order; junction bases with no gene match: 2. The CDR3 DNA follows: TGTGCCAGCAGCCTGGGACTAGCGGGGAGCACAGATACGCAGTATTTT. Protein sequence: CASSLGLAGSTDTQYF.

The CDR3 protein is CSVEVATWTSATDTQYF. The DNA for the CDR3 is TGCAGCGTTGAAGTCGCCACATGGACTAGCGCAACCGATACGCAGTATTTT. V and J are TRBV29-1 and TRBJ2-3; 9 nucleotides align to TRBD2. The V and J ends lost 1 base and 6 bases, in that order; junction bases with no gene match: 14. Germline loops: CDR1 SQVTM, CDR2 ANQGSEA. The CDR3 has 17 amino acids.

The chain carries TRBV5-4 and TRBJ2-7; 10 bases are shared with TRBD1. Germline CDR1 reads SGHNT; CDR2 reads YYREEE (reference sequence). This CDR3 contains 17 residues. The V gene end was trimmed by 3 bases and the J gene end by 1 base; junction bases not matched to a gene: 10. DNA for the CDR3: TGTGCCAGCAGCTCGGGGACAGGGGCCGGGCTTTCCTACGAGCAGTACTTC. It translates to CASSSGTGAGLSYEQYF.

This chain joins TRBV5-4 and TRBJ1-1, with 8 bases lining up with TRBD1. Germline V gene sequence: CDR1 SGHNT, CDR2 YYREEE (reference sequence). The V gene end was trimmed by 4 bases and the J gene end by 5 bases; junction bases not matched to a gene: 4. There are 13 residues in the CDR3. In nucleotides, the CDR3 is TGTGCCAGCAGCGCGGACAGGGAGACTGAAGCTTTCTTT. Its translation is CASSADRETEAFF.

As concerns this clone: This same CDR3 is encoded by further DNA sequences in the sample. The CDR3 DNA reads TGCGCCAGCAGCTCCGTATCAGGGGAGACCCAGTACTTC. It codes for CASSSVSGETQYF. This rearrangement joins TRBV5-1 to TRBJ2-5, with a possible D match to TRBD1 (5 bases). Per germline, CDR1 SGHRS and CDR2 YFSETQ. The CDR3 contains 13 residues. V was pared by 3 bases and J by 5 bases, with 11 bases between. Full variable domain (rest looked up from reference TRBV5-1 and TRBJ2-5): KAGVTQTPRYLIKTRGQQVTLSCSPISGHRSVSWYQQTPGQGLQFLFEYFSETQRNKGNFPGRFSGRQFSNSRSEMNVSTLELGDSALYLCASSSVSGETQYFGPGTRLLVL.

The J gene is TRBJ1-1, the V gene TRBV7-2; D not resolved. This CDR3 comprises 14 residues. CDR1 is SGHTA and CDR2 is FQGNSA in the germline V gene. Trimming pared 3 bases from V and 1 base from J, leaving 9 bases between. The CDR3 DNA reads TGTGCCAGCAGCTTCCAGGCTGGGAACACTGAAGCTTTCTTT. This gives the protein CASSFQAGNTEAFF.

The genes are TRBV30 and TRBJ1-5; D remains ambiguous. Germline-derived CDR1 and CDR2 are GTSNPN and SVGIG (reference sequence). The CDR3 consists of 14 residues. V shed 1 base and J shed 1 base, with 8 bases lying between them. CDR3 protein: CAWSEGLSNQPQHF. DNA of the CDR3: TGTGCCTGGAGTGAAGGACTCAGCAATCAGCCCCAGCATTTT.

This sequence joins TRBV6-5 and TRBJ2-7, with D possibly being TRBD1 (6 bases). Per germline, CDR1 MNHEY and CDR2 SVGAGI. The CDR3 sequence is 16 residues long. Deletions cut 0 bases from V and 0 bases from J, with 12 bases between. This CDR3 is CASSYSGARSSYEQYF. The CDR3 DNA sequence: TGTGCCAGCAGTTACTCGGGGGCGAGGAGCTCCTACGAGCAGTACTTC.

The chain combines TRBV5-1 with TRBJ1-2, with D uncertain. This CDR3 is built from 17 residues. The germline gives CDR1 SGHRS, CDR2 YFSETQ. Trimming removed 0 bases from V and 0 bases from J, with 15 bases in between. CDR3 nucleotide sequence: TGCGCCAGCAGCTTGGGTGGAGGGTCTCCTGCTAACTATGGCTACACCTTC. It yields the protein CASSLGGGSPANYGYTF.

The genes are TRBV4-3 and TRBJ2-3; 7 bases are shared with TRBD1. Looked up from germline, CDR1 is LGHNA and CDR2 is YSLEER. The CDR3 totals 16 residues. Trimming took 0 bases from V and 2 from J; bases not matched to a gene: 5. The CDR3 sequence is CASSQDPRGFTDTQYF. The CDR3 DNA sequence: TGCGCCAGCAGCCAAGATCCCAGGGGGTTCACAGATACGCAGTATTTT.

This rearrangement joins TRBV12-3 or TRBV12-4 to TRBJ1-1; D is uncertain. The germline V and J ends were trimmed by 2 bases and 10 bases, with 11 bases remaining between them. This CDR3 spans 12 amino acids. The CDR3 reads CASSLINSRAFF. The DNA for the CDR3 is TGTGCCAGCAGTTTAATAAACTCCCGAGCTTTCTTT.

V usage is TRBV5-1 and J usage is TRBJ2-3, with D perhaps matching TRBD2 (6 bases). Germline lookup yields CDR1 SGHRS and CDR2 YFSETQ. The CDR3 covers 17 residues. Deletions cut 0 bases from V and 4 bases from J, with 18 bases between. CDR3 sequence reads: CASSLGQVTRASDTQYF. The CDR3 DNA reads TGCGCCAGCAGCTTGGGCCAGGTGACTAGAGCGTCAGATACGCAGTATTTT.

J is TRBJ2-1 and V is TRBV21-1; TRBD1 was called by the table and not checked on the DNA. TRBV21-1 represents a pseudogene. The CDR3 has 15 amino acids. DNA for the CDR3: TGTGCCAGCAGCAAAGAGGGGGACACGGAGGAGTGGCAGTTCTTC. It encodes CASSKEGDTEEWQFF.

The genes are TRBV29-1 and TRBJ1-1; 8 nucleotides line up with TRBD1. V dropped 7 bases and J dropped 4; count of bases not matched to a gene: 11. From germline, CDR1 is SQVTM and CDR2 ANQGSEA. The CDR3 is 14 amino acids. DNA of the CDR3: TGCAGCGCCTATAGACAGGGGTTTCTCACTGAAGCTTTCTTT. It yields the protein CSAYRQGFLTEAFF.

The chain couples TRBV27 to TRBJ2-7; D unresolved. Germline V gene sequence: CDR1 MNHEY, CDR2 SMNVEV (reference sequence). The germline V and J ends were trimmed by 6 bases and 2 bases, with 17 bases remaining between them. This CDR3 region has 15 residues. The CDR3 sequence: CASRPFSEVTYEQYF. The CDR3 DNA reads TGTGCCAGCAGACCTTTCTCCGAGGTGACCTACGAGCAGTACTTC.

The chain links TRBV5-1 to TRBJ1-4; 10 positions match TRBD1. This CDR3 comprises 14 residues. The ends lost 4 bases at V and 6 bases at J; junction bases unmatched: 3. CDR1 is SGHRS and CDR2 is YFSETQ in the germline V gene. The CDR3 sequence: CASSPGTGDEKLFF. CDR3 bases: TGCGCCAGCAGCCCCGGGACAGGGGATGAAAAACTGTTTTTT.

The rearrangement uses TRBV3-1 (or the pseudogene TRBV3-2) and TRBJ2-3; 8 nucleotides align to TRBD1. The CDR3 has 14 residues. Trimming cost V 6 bases and J 6 bases; bases outside gene matches: 8. The germline V gene encodes CDR1 LGHDT and CDR2 YNNKEL (reference sequence). CDR3 DNA: TGTGCCAGCAGACCCAGTGACAGGGGTGATACGCAGTATTTT. It translates to CASRPSDRGDTQYF.

Note on this clone: At one of its ends the junction is not consistent with the germline gene, which may arise from a read error. The chain employs TRBV30 and TRBJ2-3; maybe TRBD1 (5 bases). The CDR3 sequence is 11 residues long. The germline CDR1 and CDR2 sequences are GTSNPN and SVGIG (reference sequence). CDR3 bases: TGTGCCTGGAGAGGATGGGGCGCAGTGAATTTT. This encodes CAWRGWGAVNF.